The 3 T cell receptor beta chains below were found in one sample sequenced in a study of PD-1 blockade in classical Hodgkin lymphoma. Sequencing used immunoSEQ multiplex PCR; TCRdb keeps in-frame clones, though not all of them. This sample yields approximately 27,000 clones, of which about nine tenths are seen a single time; about 2.7% belongs to the top ten. Every patient relapsed after autologous stem cell transplantation, and brentuximab vedotin exposure varied. The sample in question was peripheral blood mononuclear cells (PBMCs), obtained at baseline. All receptors derive from a human donor with classical Hodgkin lymphoma.

The rearrangement uses TRBV6-1 and TRBJ1-4; D remains unclear. Per the germline V gene, CDR1 is MNHNS and CDR2 is SASEGT. The CDR3 runs 8 residues. V dropped 7 bases and J dropped 13 bases, with 4 bases sitting between them. The CDR3 DNA sequence: TGTGCCAGCATCCGACTGTTTTTT. It codes for CASIRLFF.

The chain combines TRBV9 with TRBJ2-5; D may be TRBD2 (6 bases). The CDR3 contains 15 residues. The germline CDR1 and CDR2 sequences are SGDLS and YYNGEE. Trimming pared 0 bases from V and 5 bases from J, leaving 14 bases between. The chain's CDR3 is CASSVDGGAKETQYF. CDR3 DNA sequence: TGTGCCAGCAGCGTAGACGGGGGAGCTAAGGAGACCCAGTACTTC.

This clone has a handful of counts. V is TRBV7-2 and J is TRBJ1-5; 10 nucleotides match TRBD1. The V gene end was trimmed by 1 base and the J gene end by 5 bases; junction bases not matched to a gene: 2. The CDR3 totals 15 residues. Germline V gene lookup returns CDR1 SGHTA and CDR2 FQGNSA. CDR3 sequence: CASSLGTGGYQPQHF. CDR3 DNA: TGTGCCAGCAGCTTAGGGACAGGGGGATATCAGCCCCAGCATTTT.